A single sample is the source of the 3 T cell receptor beta chains below, sequenced in a study of blood T cell repertoires in COVID-19 (dated by TCRdb to between 2020 and 2021). Preparation of the library involved the immunoSEQ multiplex PCR assay. TCRdb took this table from immuneACCESS and kept in-frame rearrangements with V and J called. Such tables lack part of the clones; where checked against another copy, unresolved V genes explain under half of the gap, and the rest is unexplained. In all, the sample holds approximately 280,000 clones, and almost 90% of those were seen once. The biggest ten clones account for 1.7% of the sample. Sequencing was carried out using PBMCs or T cells enriched from blood (not recorded which). Every receptor here comes from a woman aged 18-29 years with acute COVID-19.

This chain links TRBV29-1 with TRBJ2-1; possibly TRBD1 for D (6 bases). Trimming pared 7 bases from V and 5 bases from J, leaving 21 bases between. The CDR3 runs 15 residues. From germline, CDR1 is SQVTM and CDR2 ANQGSEA. This CDR3 is CSAYTGPPKNNEQFF. The CDR3 nucleotides are TGCAGCGCCTATACAGGGCCCCCCAAGAACAATGAGCAGTTCTTC.

The rearrangement uses TRBV5-5 and TRBJ1-2; D perhaps matches TRBD1 (6 bases). V was pared by 3 bases and J by 2 bases, with 8 bases between. The CDR3 spans 13 residues. CDR1 is SGHKS, CDR2 YYEKEE, per germline (reference sequence). CDR3 residues: CASSSGENYGYTF. In DNA, the CDR3 is TGTGCCAGCAGCTCAGGGGAAAACTATGGCTACACCTTC.

CDR3 protein: CSASGPGGGTSSYNEQFF. The CDR3 coding sequence is TGCAGTGCTAGTGGCCCCGGAGGGGGCACGAGCTCCTACAATGAGCAGTTCTTC. The gene calls are TRBV20-1 and TRBJ2-1; D perhaps matches TRBD1 (7 bases). V was trimmed by 3 bases and J by 0 bases, leaving 21 bases between them. The length of the CDR3 is 18 residues. The germline V gene has CDR1 DFQATT and CDR2 SNEGSKA (reference sequence).